Below are 29 T cell receptor beta chains sequenced from a single sample in a study of identical twins. Each CDR3 protein is one row after TCRdb ran MiXCR on the 5' RACE reads. There are some 730,000 distinct CDR3 sequences in the sample; roughly 18% occur only once, and about an eighth lies in the top ten. These same data were also listed under a study on T cells expressing NK-cell markers.

The sequenced material came from PBMCs. These receptor sequences come from a young woman in good health.

This clonotype was seen a few times. The gene calls are TRBV15 and TRBJ2-5; tentatively, D is TRBD1 (6 bases). V was shortened by 3 bases and J by 7 bases, with 12 bases between the two germline ends. Germline CDR1 is LNHNV and CDR2 is YYDKDF (reference sequence). The CDR3 extends over 13 amino acids. CDR3 DNA sequence: TGTGCCACCAGCAGGGGACACCAGGGGACCCAGTACTTC. Its protein product is CATSRGHQGTQYF.

This rearrangement joins TRBV29-1 to TRBJ1-1, with D possibly TRBD1 on 5 matching bases. V lost 5 bases to trimming and J lost 4 bases, with 8 bases between them. Germline lookup yields CDR1 SQVTM and CDR2 ANQGSEA. This CDR3 has 11 amino acids. The CDR3 loop reads CSVSRATEAFF. DNA of the CDR3: TGCAGCGTTTCCAGGGCCACTGAAGCTTTCTTT.

This clonotype was detected only a few times. This rearrangement joins TRBV7-9 to TRBJ1-1; D remains ambiguous. CDR3 length: 11 residues. V dropped 5 bases and J dropped 7 bases, with 8 bases sitting between them. The germline gives CDR1 SEHNR, CDR2 FQNEAQ (reference sequence). The CDR3 DNA reads as TGTGCCAGCAGCCCTAGCCTTGAAGCTTTCTTT. It yields the protein CASSPSLEAFF.

In its sample, this clonotype was seen a few times. This chain uses TRBV15 with TRBJ2-7; D uncertain. Trimming removed 0 bases at V and 2 bases at J, with 14 bases between. The germline V gene encodes CDR1 LNHNV and CDR2 YYDKDF (reference sequence). The CDR3 spans 16 residues. The CDR3 protein is CATSRDHGRLAYEQYF. The CDR3 region has the DNA TGTGCCACCAGCAGAGATCACGGACGGCTAGCCTACGAGCAGTACTTC. Looking up the rest from reference TRBV15 and TRBJ2-7 gives the full variable domain: DAMVIQNPRYQVTQFGKPVTLSCSQTLNHNVMYWYQQKSSQAPKLLFHYYDKDFNNEADTPDNFQSRRPNTSFCFLDIRSPGLGDTAMYLCATSRDHGRLAYEQYFGPGTRLTVT.

The rearrangement links TRBV10-3 to TRBJ2-7; TRBD2 matches at 11 bases. The CDR3 runs to 15 residues. The V segment lost 9 bases and the J segment 4 bases; nucleotides outside the gene matches: 11. CDR1 is ENHRY, CDR2 SYGVKD, per germline. Here the CDR3 DNA reads TGTGCCATTAGAGAGACTAGCGGGAATAGATACGAGCAGTACTTC. Amino acids: CAIRETSGNRYEQYF.

This clonotype was seen a few times. The chain carries TRBV20-1 and TRBJ2-3; D gene uncertain. Trimming pared 6 bases from V and 2 bases from J, leaving 12 bases between. Germline-derived CDR1 and CDR2 are DFQATT and SNEGSKA (reference sequence). The CDR3 length is 13 residues. CDR3 coding DNA: TGCAGTGCGAGGCGTGACTCCACAGATACGCAGTATTTT. Amino acid sequence: CSARRDSTDTQYF.

This clonotype came up a few times. V usage is TRBV12-3 or TRBV12-4 and J usage is TRBJ1-5; TRBD1 is a possible D gene (6 bases). There are 15 residues in the CDR3. Deletions cut 2 bases from V and 6 bases from J, with 14 bases between. The CDR3 loop reads CASSLMGGWGQPQHF. The DNA of the CDR3 is TGTGCCAGCAGTTTAATGGGGGGCTGGGGTCAGCCCCAGCATTTT.

This chain joins TRBV6-4 and TRBJ1-4, with D hard to call. Germline-derived CDR1 and CDR2 are MRHNA and SNTAGT. Trimming took off 8 bases at V and 0 bases at J, with 10 bases between the two ends. The CDR3 runs to 14 residues. The CDR3 reads CASEHNSTNEKLFF. The CDR3 region has the DNA TGTGCCAGCGAACACAACTCAACTAATGAAAAACTGTTTTTT.

As for this clonotype: Being one base from a much bigger clone, this may be a read error. The V gene is TRBV7-2, the J gene TRBJ2-5; D unresolved. This CDR3 has 13 residues. The V end lost 5 bases, the J end lost 1 base, and 8 bases lay between the germline ends. Per the germline V gene, CDR1 is SGHTA and CDR2 is FQGNSA. DNA for the CDR3: TGTGCCAGCAGCCGACACTTCCAAGAGACCCAGTACTTC. Its protein is CASSRHFQETQYF.

The J gene is TRBJ2-1, the V gene TRBV2; D not certain. V was clipped by 4 bases and J by 1 base, with 11 bases between them. This CDR3 has 15 residues. Germline lookup yields CDR1 SNHLY and CDR2 FYNNEI. CDR3 bases: TGTGCCAGCAGTGCTGACGGGTGGTCCTACAATGAGCAGTTCTTC. It is translated as CASSADGWSYNEQFF.

This clonotype was detected a few times. The chain recombines TRBV3-1 with TRBJ1-1; 8 bases map to TRBD1. J gave up 3 bases and V 4 bases, and 7 bases lay outside the gene matches. Germline assignment: CDR1 LGHDT and CDR2 YNNKEL (reference sequence). The length of the CDR3 is 15 residues. The CDR3 protein is CASSPGGGGYTEAFF. The CDR3 DNA reads TGTGCCAGCAGCCCAGGGGGCGGTGGGTACACTGAAGCTTTCTTT.

This chain joins TRBV12-3 or TRBV12-4 and TRBJ1-4, with D uncertain. The CDR3 runs to 14 residues. Deletions cut 9 bases from V and 2 bases from J, with 13 bases between. The CDR3 coding sequence is TGTGCCAGTGGACCAGGCCACACTAATGAAAAACTGTTTTTT. Translation: CASGPGHTNEKLFF.

This clonotype was observed a few times. The chain uses TRBV12-3 or TRBV12-4 and TRBJ1-3, with D maybe TRBD1 (6 bases). Between the trimmed V and J ends, which lost 8 bases and 1 base, there was a span of 12 bases. The CDR3 contains 14 residues. The CDR3 DNA is TGTGCCAGCGATAAACAGGGATCTGGAAACACCATATATTTT. Encoded protein: CASDKQGSGNTIYF.

Only a few counts were recorded for this clonotype. The chain joins TRBV7-2 to TRBJ2-3; D gene uncertain. V was pared by 4 bases and J by 6 bases, with 14 bases between. This CDR3 is built from 14 residues. CDR1 is SGHTA and CDR2 is FQGNSA in the germline V gene. The CDR3 DNA reads as TGTGCCAGCAGCTCGAGGAGTGCCGCGGATACGCAGTATTTT. Translated: CASSSRSAADTQYF.

This clonotype was observed at least ten times. V gene TRBV12-3 or TRBV12-4 combines with J gene TRBJ2-6, with TRBD1 as a possible D gene (5 bases). The V gene lost 6 bases and the J gene lost 0 bases, with 9 bases spanning the gap. There are 15 residues in the CDR3. The CDR3 DNA sequence: TGTGCCAGCAGACCCGACAGCTCTGGGGCCAACGTCCTGACTTTC. Protein: CASRPDSSGANVLTF.

The chain joins TRBV7-9 to TRBJ2-5, with 10 nucleotides matching TRBD2. The germline V gene has CDR1 SEHNR and CDR2 FQNEAQ (reference sequence). After removal of 6 bases from V and 5 bases from J, the junction contained 9 bases not matched to a gene. There are 15 residues in the CDR3. The CDR3 is CASSLVAGGRETQYF. The CDR3 DNA sequence: TGTGCCAGCAGTTTGGTAGCGGGGGGTCGGGAGACCCAGTACTTC. Complete variable domain (other parts from reference TRBV7-9 and TRBJ2-5): DTGVSQNPRHKITKRGQNVTFRCDPISEHNRLYWYRQTLGQGPEFLTYFQNEAQLEKSRLLSDRFSAERPKGSFSTLEIQRTEQGDSAMYLCASSLVAGGRETQYFGPGTRLLVL.

In its sample, this clonotype was seen a few times. V usage is TRBV20-1 and J usage is TRBJ2-3, with D possibly being TRBD1 (6 bases). This CDR3 region has 14 residues. Trimming cost V 2 bases and J 2 bases, with 11 bases left between them. Looked up from germline, CDR1 is DFQATT and CDR2 is SNEGSKA (reference sequence). This chain's CDR3 is CSARTGYPTDTQYF. CDR3 in DNA: TGCAGTGCTAGAACAGGGTACCCCACAGATACGCAGTATTTT.

The chain has TRBV5-1 and TRBJ2-7; 10 positions agree with TRBD1. CDR3 length: 16 residues. CDR1 and CDR2 from the germline V gene are SGHRS and YFSETQ. The junction had 4 bases not matched to a gene; V was cut back by 0 bases and J by 1 base. DNA for the CDR3: TGCGCCAGCAGCTTGGGCGGGACAGGGGAGTCCTACGAGCAGTACTTC. It yields the protein CASSLGGTGESYEQYF.

This clonotype showed up just a few times. This rearrangement joins TRBV5-1 to TRBJ2-3; 10 bases match TRBD2. This CDR3 region has 19 residues. Germline-derived CDR1 and CDR2 are SGHRS and YFSETQ. Losses at the gene ends were 0 bases for V and 3 bases for J; bases not matched to a gene: 13. CDR3: CASSLAVLAGDPVTDTQYF. The CDR3 region has the DNA TGCGCCAGCAGCTTGGCCGTTCTAGCGGGAGACCCGGTAACAGATACGCAGTATTTT.

The CDR3 coding sequence is TGTGCCAGCAGTTTTTCCGCGGGAGGGCCAGTCGAGCAGTACTTC. Translation gives CASSFSAGGPVEQYF. J is TRBJ2-7 and V is TRBV12-3 or TRBV12-4; 9 bases map to TRBD2. V shed 3 bases, J shed 6 bases, and the junction held 9 bases outside the gene matches. This CDR3 is 15 amino acids long.

There are many counts of this clonotype. The chain combines TRBV12-3 or TRBV12-4 with TRBJ2-3, with 8 nucleotides matching TRBD2. This CDR3 spans 18 amino acids. With V trimmed by 2 bases and J by 1 base, 11 bases remained unmatched. As DNA, the CDR3 is TGTGCCAGCAGTTTACTCAAACGGGGGCGGGGGGGCACAGATACGCAGTATTTT. Its protein product is CASSLLKRGRGGTDTQYF.

The chain combines TRBV5-1 with TRBJ2-1; 8 bases line up with TRBD2. With 0 bases clipped from V and 6 bases from J, the junction kept 8 bases outside the gene matches. Germline V gives CDR1 SGHRS, CDR2 YFSETQ. This CDR3 spans 16 amino acids. CDR3 protein: CASSLATSGVGNEQFF. The CDR3 DNA is TGCGCCAGCAGCTTGGCTACTAGCGGAGTCGGCAATGAGCAGTTCTTC.

This chain connects TRBV29-1 to TRBJ2-7; perhaps TRBD2 as D (5 bases). Germline V gene data show CDR1 as SQVTM and CDR2 as ANQGSEA. Trimming stripped 4 bases from V and 2 bases from J, with 18 bases between. CDR3 length: 15 amino acids. CDR3 residues: CSVAIRRQRPYEQYF. The CDR3, as DNA: TGCAGCGTTGCTATCCGGAGGCAGCGTCCCTACGAGCAGTACTTC.

The chain recombines TRBV29-1 with TRBJ2-7; TRBD1 agrees at 9 bases. This CDR3 is 13 amino acids long. V shed 4 bases and J 0 bases; nucleotides not matched to a gene: 1. Looked up from germline, CDR1 is SQVTM and CDR2 is ANQGSEA. The CDR3 region has the DNA TGCAGCGTTGGGACAGGGGACTCCTACGAGCAGTACTTC. This codes for CSVGTGDSYEQYF.

Ten or more counts support this clonotype. In DNA, the CDR3 is TGCGCCAGCAAGGGCGGAACCTACTACGAGCAGTACTTC. Amino acids: CASKGGTYYEQYF. The rearrangement links TRBV5-1 to TRBJ2-7; D gene uncertain. Trimming pared 6 bases from V and 3 bases from J, leaving 13 bases between. Germline CDR1 is SGHRS and CDR2 is YFSETQ. CDR3 length equals 13 residues.

There are a few counts of this clonotype. The chain has TRBV3-1 and TRBJ1-4; a possible D gene is TRBD1 (6 bases). Trimming cost V 5 bases and J 13 bases, with 14 bases left between them. This CDR3 has 12 amino acids. The germline V gene has CDR1 LGHDT and CDR2 YNNKEL (reference sequence). This chain's CDR3 is CASSLHRDILFF. CDR3 sequence (DNA): TGTGCCAGCAGCTTACACAGGGATATACTGTTTTTT. The full variable domain, in which reference TRBV3-1 and TRBJ1-4 provide the parts outside the CDR3, is DTAVSQTPKYLVTQMGNDKSIKCEQNLGHDTMYWYKQDSKKFLKIMFSYNNKELIINETVPNRFSPKSPDKAHLNLHINSLELGDSAVYFCASSLHRDILFFGSGTQLSVL.

The V gene is TRBV10-3, the J gene TRBJ2-5; 11 bases are a match to TRBD2. Germline V gene sequence: CDR1 ENHRY, CDR2 SYGVKD. After removal of 8 bases from V and 1 base from J, the junction contained 3 bases not matched to a gene. The length of the CDR3 is 14 residues. In DNA form, the CDR3 reads TGTGCCATCGGGACTAGCGGAACCCAAGAGACCCAGTACTTC. This gives the protein CAIGTSGTQETQYF.

The V call is TRBV6-1, the J call TRBJ2-5; D is unclear. CDR3 length: 12 residues. Germline lookup yields CDR1 MNHNS and CDR2 SASEGT. V lost 2 bases, J lost 2 bases, and 3 bases lay in between. The CDR3 loop is CASSEIQETQYF. As DNA, the CDR3 is TGTGCCAGCAGTGAAATACAAGAGACCCAGTACTTC.

This clonotype was recorded many times. V usage is TRBV12-3 or TRBV12-4 and J usage is TRBJ2-1, with TRBD2 matching 11 bases. The CDR3 sequence is 14 residues long. The V gene end was trimmed by 11 bases and the J gene end by 7 bases; junction bases not matched to a gene: 10. CDR3 residues: CAQQIAGGLNEQFF. CDR3 DNA: TGTGCCCAGCAGATAGCGGGAGGGCTGAATGAGCAGTTCTTC.